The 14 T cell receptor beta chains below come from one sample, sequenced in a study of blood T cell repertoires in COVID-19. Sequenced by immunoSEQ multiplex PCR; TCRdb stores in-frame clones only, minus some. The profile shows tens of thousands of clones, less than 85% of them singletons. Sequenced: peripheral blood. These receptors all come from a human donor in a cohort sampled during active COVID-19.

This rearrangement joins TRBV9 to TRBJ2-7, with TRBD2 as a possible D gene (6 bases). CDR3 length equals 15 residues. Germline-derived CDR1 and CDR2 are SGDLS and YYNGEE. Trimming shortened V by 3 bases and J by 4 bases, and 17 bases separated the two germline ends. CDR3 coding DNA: TGTGCCAGCAGCGAGGGGACTGGGGGATTATACGAGCAGTACTTC. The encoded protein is CASSEGTGGLYEQYF.

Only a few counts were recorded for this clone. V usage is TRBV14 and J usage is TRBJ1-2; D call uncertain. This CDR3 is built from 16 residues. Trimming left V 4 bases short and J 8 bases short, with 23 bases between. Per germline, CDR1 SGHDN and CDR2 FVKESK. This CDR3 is CASSRAAVGSPMGYTF. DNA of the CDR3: TGTGCCAGCAGCCGAGCCGCAGTTGGGAGTCCTATGGGCTACACCTTC.

CDR3 DNA sequence: TGTGCCTGGACCGCCGCCGGGACAGGGAAAATCTACGAGCAGTACTTC. As protein: CAWTAAGTGKIYEQYF. J is TRBJ2-7 and V is TRBV30; 9 bases map to TRBD1. Germline lookup yields CDR1 GTSNPN and CDR2 SVGIG (reference sequence). The J segment lost 3 bases and the V segment lost 4 bases, leaving 13 bases of the junction unmatched. This CDR3 spans 16 amino acids.

This CDR3 reads CASSLVGPGLAGVYRFF. CDR3 nucleotides: TGTGCCAGCAGCTTGGTAGGGCCCGGACTAGCGGGAGTTTATCGGTTCTTC. The gene calls are TRBV7-2 and TRBJ2-1; 13 bases agree with TRBD2. The CDR3 has 17 residues. The V and J ends lost 3 bases and 15 bases, in that order; junction bases with no gene match: 17. Germline assignment: CDR1 SGHTA and CDR2 FQGNSA.

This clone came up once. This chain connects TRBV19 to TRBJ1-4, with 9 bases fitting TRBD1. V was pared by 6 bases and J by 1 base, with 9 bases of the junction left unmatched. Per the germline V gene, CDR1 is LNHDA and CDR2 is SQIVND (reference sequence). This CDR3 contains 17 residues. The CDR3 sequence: CASSRGNRGRTNEKLFF. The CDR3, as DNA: TGTGCCAGTAGCCGAGGGAACAGGGGGCGAACTAATGAAAAACTGTTTTTT.

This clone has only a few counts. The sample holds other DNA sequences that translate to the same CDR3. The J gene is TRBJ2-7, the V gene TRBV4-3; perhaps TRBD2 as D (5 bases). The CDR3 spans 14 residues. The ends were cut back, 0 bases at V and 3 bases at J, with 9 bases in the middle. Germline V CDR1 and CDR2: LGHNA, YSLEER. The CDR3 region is CASSQDLRGYEQYF. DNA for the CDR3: TGCGCCAGCAGCCAAGACCTACGGGGCTACGAGCAGTACTTC.

CDR3: CASSQRWGASGSTDTQYF. CDR3 DNA: TGTGCCAGCAGCCAACGATGGGGGGCTAGCGGGAGCACAGATACGCAGTATTTT. The chain has TRBV4-2 and TRBJ2-3; 8 bases are a match to TRBD2. With V trimmed by 2 bases and J by 0 bases, 10 bases remained unmatched. The germline gives CDR1 LGHNA, CDR2 YNFKEQ. This CDR3 has 18 amino acids.

The DNA for the CDR3 is TGTGCCAGTAGTATAAAGCGGATCACAGATACGCAGTATTTT. Translating gives CASSIKRITDTQYF. The V and J genes are TRBV19 and TRBJ2-3; tentative D call: TRBD2 (5 bases). Trimming stripped 2 bases from V and 2 bases from J, with 8 bases between. The germline V gene has CDR1 LNHDA and CDR2 SQIVND (reference sequence). The CDR3 runs to 14 residues. The entire variable domain, with the rest obtained from reference TRBV19 and TRBJ2-3, is as follows: DGGITQSPKYLFRKEGQNVTLSCEQNLNHDAMYWYRQDPGQGLRLIYYSQIVNDFQKGDIAEGYSVSREKKESFPLTVTSAQKNPTAFYLCASSIKRITDTQYFGPGTRLTVL.

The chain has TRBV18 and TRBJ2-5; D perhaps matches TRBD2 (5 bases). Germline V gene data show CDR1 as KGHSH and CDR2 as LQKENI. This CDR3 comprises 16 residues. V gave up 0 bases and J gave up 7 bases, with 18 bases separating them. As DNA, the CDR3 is TGTGCCAGCTCACCACCTGAGGGCCCTCATCGGTGGACCCAGTACTTC. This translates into CASSPPEGPHRWTQYF. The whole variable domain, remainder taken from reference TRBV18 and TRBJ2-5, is NAGVMQNPRHLVRRRGQEARLRCSPMKGHSHVYWYRQLPEEGLKFMVYLQKENIIDESGMPKERFSAEFPKEGPSILRIQQVVRGDSAAYFCASSPPEGPHRWTQYFGPGTRLLVL.

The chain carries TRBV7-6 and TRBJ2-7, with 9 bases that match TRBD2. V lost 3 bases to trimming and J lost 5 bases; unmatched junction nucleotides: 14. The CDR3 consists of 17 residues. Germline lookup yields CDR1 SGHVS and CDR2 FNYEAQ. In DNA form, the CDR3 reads TGTGCCAGCAGCTTCTACTCCGCCCAGCGGGAGGACAACGAGCAGTACTTC. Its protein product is CASSFYSAQREDNEQYF.

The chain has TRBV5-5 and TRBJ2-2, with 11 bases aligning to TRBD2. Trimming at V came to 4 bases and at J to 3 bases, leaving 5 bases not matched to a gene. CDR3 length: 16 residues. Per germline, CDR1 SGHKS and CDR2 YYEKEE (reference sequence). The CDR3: CASSRLAGGDTGELFF. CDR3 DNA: TGTGCCAGCAGCCGCTTAGCGGGAGGGGACACCGGGGAGCTGTTTTTT.

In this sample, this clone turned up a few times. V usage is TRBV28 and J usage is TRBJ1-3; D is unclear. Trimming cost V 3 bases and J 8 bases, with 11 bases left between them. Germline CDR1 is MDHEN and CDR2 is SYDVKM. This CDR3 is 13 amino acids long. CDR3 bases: TGTGCCAGCAGTTTGATAAAGAGCTACACCATATATTTT. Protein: CASSLIKSYTIYF.

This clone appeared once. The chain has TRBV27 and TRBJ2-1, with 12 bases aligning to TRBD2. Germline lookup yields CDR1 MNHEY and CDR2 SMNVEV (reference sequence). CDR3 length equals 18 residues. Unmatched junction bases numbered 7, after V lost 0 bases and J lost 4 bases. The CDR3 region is CASSLSIPGLAGYNEQFF. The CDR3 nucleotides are TGTGCCAGCAGTTTATCTATTCCCGGACTAGCGGGGTACAATGAGCAGTTCTTC.

The DNA for the CDR3 is TGTGCCAGCAGTTACTCGACGCGGGAGCGGTCCTCTGAGCAGTTCTTC. Translated, it gives CASSYSTRERSSEQFF. The J gene is TRBJ2-1, the V gene TRBV6-2 or TRBV6-3; 7 bases fit TRBD2. CDR3 size: 16 residues. The germline V gene encodes CDR1 MNHEY and CDR2 SVGEGT. V shed 0 bases and J 9 bases; nucleotides not matched to a gene: 11.